Listed below are T cell receptor beta chains from one sample, sequenced in a study of blood T cell repertoires in COVID-19. Clones were sequenced by immunoSEQ multiplex PCR, and TCRdb holds only the in-frame ones, with some missing. The sample holds fewer than 250,000 clones; 65% to 90% are singletons and the top ten take more than 9%. What was sequenced was peripheral blood. These receptors were obtained from a man over 45 with COVID-19, enrolled during active disease. Both conserved end residues are part of each CDR3. A D gene is named only where the DNA matches it firmly. Clone size is stated in some rows and not others, as once, few, many or a class when expanded.

NA TRBJ2-5 NA TRBV4-1 CASSQDEQGPWETQYF TGCGCCAGCAGCCAAGATGAGCAGGGCCCCTGGGAGACCCAGTACTTC
NA TRBJ2-3 few TRBV10-1 CASSDGQGGTDTQYF TGCGCCAGCAGTGATGGGCAAGGGGGCACAGATACGCAGTATTTT
NA TRBJ1-6 NA TRBV6-5 CASSFTDNNSPLHF TGTGCCAGCAGTTTTACGGACAATAATTCACCCCTCCACTTT
NA TRBJ2-2 NA TRBV10-3 CAIKGEAGELFF TGTGCCATCAAGGGGGAAGCCGGGGAGCTGTTTTTT
NA TRBJ2-2 NA TRBV27 CASGPPGTPDTGELFF TGTGCCAGCGGACCCCCCGGGACACCCGACACCGGGGAGCTGTTTTTT
TRBD2 TRBJ2-7 NA TRBV5-1 CASSPLGTSGTSYEQYF TGCGCCAGCAGCCCTTTAGGGACTAGCGGGACGTCCTACGAGCAGTACTTC
TRBD2 TRBJ2-1 NA TRBV6-5 CASSYRTSGYNEQFF TGTGCCAGCAGTTACCGGACTAGCGGCTACAATGAGCAGTTCTTC
NA TRBJ1-4 NA TRBV2 CATSTNEKLFF TGTGCCACTTCTACTAATGAAAAACTGTTTTTT
NA TRBJ1-5 NA TRBV28 CASSLPHRGLGQPQHF TGTGCCAGCAGTTTACCCCACCGGGGATTAGGGCAGCCCCAGCATTTT
NA TRBJ1-1 NA TRBV6-5 CASSYGPGMNTEAFF TGTGCCAGCAGTTACGGTCCAGGGATGAACACTGAAGCTTTCTTT
NA TRBJ2-4 NA TRBV3-1/TRBV3-2 CASSQGAGQGDIQYF TGTGCCAGCAGCCAAGGGGCAGGGCAGGGCGACATTCAGTACTTC
NA TRBJ1-5 once TRBV7-9 CASSKEEGGPQHF TGTGCCAGCAGCAAAGAGGAGGGCGGGCCCCAGCATTTT
NA TRBJ2-1 NA TRBV27 CASSLSMRDSYNEQFF TGTGCCAGCAGTTTATCGATGCGGGACTCCTACAATGAGCAGTTCTTC
NA TRBJ1-1 NA TRBV2 CASSEQGSGSTEAFF TGTGCCAGCAGTGAACAAGGGTCTGGGAGCACTGAAGCTTTCTTT
TRBD1 TRBJ1-1 NA TRBV3-1/TRBV3-2 CASSPNQGVGTEAFF TGTGCCAGCAGCCCGAATCAGGGGGTCGGCACTGAAGCTTTCTTT
TRBD1 TRBJ1-1 NA TRBV19 CASSTGTGNTEAFF TGTGCCAGTAGTACCGGGACAGGGAACACTGAAGCTTTCTTT